This note documents a single TCR beta chain sequence. The data were taken from a study of cytomegalovirus exposure and HLA in healthy donors. The PCR used 60 Vbeta and 13 Jbeta primers. The data were produced by immunoSEQ multiplex PCR, yet TCRdb's version contains in-frame clones alone and is incomplete. Here the sample spans about 140,000 clones, approximately 79% being singletons. CDR3 length equals 16 residues. Looked up from germline, CDR1 is MNHEY and CDR2 is SMNVEV (reference sequence). V lost 1 base, J lost 2 bases, and 11 bases lay in between. The TCR comes from a woman between 45 and 60 years old in good health and CMV-seropositive. This sequence joins TRBV27 and TRBJ2-2; D perhaps matches TRBD2 (5 bases). Sequencing used PBMCs. In nucleotides, the CDR3 is TGTGCCAGCAGTTTATTTACGGGGTATAACACCGGGGAGCTGTTTTTT. The encoded protein is CASSLFTGYNTGELFF.